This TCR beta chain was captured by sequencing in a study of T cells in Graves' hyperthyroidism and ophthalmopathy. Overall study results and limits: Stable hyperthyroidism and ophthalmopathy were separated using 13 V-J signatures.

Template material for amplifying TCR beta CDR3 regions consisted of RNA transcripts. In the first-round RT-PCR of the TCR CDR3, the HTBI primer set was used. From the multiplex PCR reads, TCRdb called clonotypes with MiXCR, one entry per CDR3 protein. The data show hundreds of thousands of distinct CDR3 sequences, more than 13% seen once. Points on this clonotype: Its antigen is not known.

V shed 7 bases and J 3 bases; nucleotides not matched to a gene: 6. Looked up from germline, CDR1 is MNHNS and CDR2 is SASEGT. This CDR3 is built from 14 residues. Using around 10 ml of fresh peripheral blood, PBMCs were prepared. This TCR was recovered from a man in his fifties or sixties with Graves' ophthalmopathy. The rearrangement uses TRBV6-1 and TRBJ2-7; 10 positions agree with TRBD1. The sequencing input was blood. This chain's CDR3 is CASTEGTGVYEQYF. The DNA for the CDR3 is TGTGCCAGCACCGAAGGGACAGGGGTCTACGAGCAGTACTTC.